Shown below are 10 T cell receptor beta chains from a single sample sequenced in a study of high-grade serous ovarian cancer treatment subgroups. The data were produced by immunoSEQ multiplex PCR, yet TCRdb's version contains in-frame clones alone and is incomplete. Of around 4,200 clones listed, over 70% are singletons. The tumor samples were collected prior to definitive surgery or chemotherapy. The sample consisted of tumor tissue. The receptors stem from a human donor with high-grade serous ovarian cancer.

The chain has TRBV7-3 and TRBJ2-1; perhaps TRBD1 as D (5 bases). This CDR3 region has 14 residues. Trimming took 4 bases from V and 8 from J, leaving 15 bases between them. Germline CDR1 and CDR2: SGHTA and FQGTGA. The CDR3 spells CASSSGSGFDEQFF. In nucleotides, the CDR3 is TGTGCCAGCAGCTCAGGGTCAGGGTTCGATGAGCAGTTCTTC.

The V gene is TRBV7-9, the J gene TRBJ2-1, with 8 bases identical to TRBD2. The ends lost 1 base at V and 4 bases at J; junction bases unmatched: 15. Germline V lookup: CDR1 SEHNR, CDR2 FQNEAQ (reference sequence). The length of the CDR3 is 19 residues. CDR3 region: CASSLVVAGGATRYNEQFF. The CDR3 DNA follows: TGTGCCAGCAGCTTAGTGGTCGCGGGGGGCGCGACGAGATACAATGAGCAGTTCTTC.

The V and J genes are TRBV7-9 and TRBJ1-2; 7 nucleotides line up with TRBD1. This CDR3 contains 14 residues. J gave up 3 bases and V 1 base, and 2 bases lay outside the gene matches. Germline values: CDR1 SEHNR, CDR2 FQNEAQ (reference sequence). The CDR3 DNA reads TGTGCCAGCAGCTTAGGACAGGGAGACTATGGCTACACCTTC. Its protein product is CASSLGQGDYGYTF.

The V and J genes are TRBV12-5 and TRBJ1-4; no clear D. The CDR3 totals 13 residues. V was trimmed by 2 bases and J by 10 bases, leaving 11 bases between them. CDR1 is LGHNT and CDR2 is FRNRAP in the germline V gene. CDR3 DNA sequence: TGTGCTAGTGGTTTGCCCCCCCCTAGAAAACTGTTTTTT. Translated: CASGLPPPRKLFF.

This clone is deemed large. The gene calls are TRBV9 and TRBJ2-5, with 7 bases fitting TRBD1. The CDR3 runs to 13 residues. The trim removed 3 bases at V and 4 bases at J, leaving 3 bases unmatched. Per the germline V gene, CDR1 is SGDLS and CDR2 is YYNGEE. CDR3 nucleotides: TGTGCCAGCAGCGGACGACAGGGAGAGACCCAGTACTTC. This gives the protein CASSGRQGETQYF.

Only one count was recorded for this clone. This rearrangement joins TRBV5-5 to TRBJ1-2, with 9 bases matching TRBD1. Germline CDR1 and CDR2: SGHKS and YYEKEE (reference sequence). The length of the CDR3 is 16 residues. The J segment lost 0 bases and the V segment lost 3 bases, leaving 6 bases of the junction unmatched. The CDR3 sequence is CASSSQTGGANYGYTF. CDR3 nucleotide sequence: TGTGCCAGCAGCTCCCAAACAGGGGGCGCTAACTATGGCTACACCTTC.

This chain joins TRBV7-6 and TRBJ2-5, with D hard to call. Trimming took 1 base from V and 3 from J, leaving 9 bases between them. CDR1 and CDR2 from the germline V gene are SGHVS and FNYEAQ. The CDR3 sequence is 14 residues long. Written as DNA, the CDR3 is TGTGCCAGCAGCTTAGAGGACGGAGAAGAGACCCAGTACTTC. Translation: CASSLEDGEETQYF.

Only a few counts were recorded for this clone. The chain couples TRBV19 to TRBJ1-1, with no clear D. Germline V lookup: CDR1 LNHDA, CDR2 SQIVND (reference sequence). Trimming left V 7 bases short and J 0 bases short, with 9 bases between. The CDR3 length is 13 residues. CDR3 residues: CASTRALNTEAFF. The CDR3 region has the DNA TGTGCCAGTACCCGGGCCCTGAACACTGAAGCTTTCTTT.

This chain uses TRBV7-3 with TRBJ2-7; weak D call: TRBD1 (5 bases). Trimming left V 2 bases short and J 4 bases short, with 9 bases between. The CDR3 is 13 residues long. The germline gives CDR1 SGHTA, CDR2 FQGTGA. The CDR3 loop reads CASSLGSGYEQYF. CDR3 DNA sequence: TGTGCCAGCAGCTTAGGGTCAGGGTACGAGCAGTACTTC.

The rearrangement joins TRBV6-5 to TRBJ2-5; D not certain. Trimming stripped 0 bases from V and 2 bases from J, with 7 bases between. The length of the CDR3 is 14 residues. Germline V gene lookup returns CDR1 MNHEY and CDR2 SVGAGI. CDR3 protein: CASSYSNAQETQYF. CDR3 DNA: TGTGCCAGCAGTTACTCCAATGCTCAAGAGACCCAGTACTTC.